This T cell receptor beta chain was found in a study of T cell responses to AZD1222 COVID-19 vaccine. About this clone: Its specificity is unknown.

Study observations and caveats: The donor group comprised mostly white British people and more females; the analysis possibly underestimated clonal diversity.

Clones were read by immunoSEQ multiplex PCR, and TCRdb kept only the in-frame ones, dropping some. The sample contains around 140,000 clones, 90% to 95% of which appear only once. Germline values: CDR1 SGHNT, CDR2 YYREEE (reference sequence). Trimming cost V 2 bases and J 2 bases, with 10 bases left between them. The CDR3 sequence is 14 residues long. The sequence was obtained from an adult in good health. The chain couples TRBV5-4 to TRBJ1-2; D is ambiguous. Specimen: peripheral blood, collected on day 0 of AZD1222 vaccination. The CDR3 protein is CASSFPGSNYGYTF. CDR3 in DNA: TGTGCCAGCAGCTTTCCGGGCTCGAACTATGGCTACACCTTC.